The 16 T cell receptor beta chains given below trace back to one sample, sequenced in a study of T-cell reconstitution after alpha-beta-depleted transplantation in children. The authors prepared the TCRbeta library with unique molecular identifiers. TCRdb fed the PCR reads into MiXCR, producing one record per CDR3 protein. The sample holds 350,000 to 500,000 distinct CDR3 sequences, approximately 42% seen once. Material: PBMCs, obtained before TCRalphabeta/CD19-depleted stem cell transplant. The receptors originated from a girl aged 2 to 10 with aplastic anemia, due to receive a stem cell transplant.

The rearrangement links TRBV11-3 to TRBJ2-6, with unresolved D. Germline V gene sequence: CDR1 SGHNT, CDR2 YENEEA. The CDR3 sequence is 13 residues long. The germline V and J ends were trimmed by 4 bases and 6 bases, with 7 bases remaining between them. The CDR3, as DNA: TGTGCCAGCAGCTCGGCCATGGCCAACGTCCTGACTTTC. This translates into CASSSAMANVLTF.

The CDR3 DNA sequence: TGTGCCAGCTCACTGACAGGGCTCAATGAGCAGTTCTTC. This codes for CASSLTGLNEQFF. This chain joins TRBV18 and TRBJ2-1, with 7 bases identical to TRBD1. The trim removed 4 bases at V and 6 bases at J, leaving 3 bases unmatched. This CDR3 region has 13 residues. Germline V gene lookup returns CDR1 KGHSH and CDR2 LQKENI.

The rearrangement uses TRBV5-1 and TRBJ2-7, with 7 positions matching TRBD2. This CDR3 region has 14 residues. Germline-derived CDR1 and CDR2 are SGHRS and YFSETQ. V was pared by 4 bases and J by 3 bases, with 7 bases of the junction left unmatched. This chain's CDR3 is CASSASGASYEQYF. In nucleotides, the CDR3 is TGCGCCAGCAGCGCGAGCGGGGCCAGCTACGAGCAGTACTTC. Drawing the rest from reference TRBV5-1 and TRBJ2-7, the complete variable domain is KAGVTQTPRYLIKTRGQQVTLSCSPISGHRSVSWYQQTPGQGLQFLFEYFSETQRNKGNFPGRFSGRQFSNSRSEMNVSTLELGDSALYLCASSASGASYEQYFGPGTRLTVT.

This clonotype has more than one count but fewer than ten. This sequence joins TRBV2 and TRBJ1-2; possibly TRBD1 for D (6 bases). Germline V gene sequence: CDR1 SNHLY, CDR2 FYNNEI. Trimming cost V 3 bases and J 7 bases, with 12 bases left between them. The CDR3 totals 13 residues. In DNA, the CDR3 is TGTGCCAGCAGTGATACGGAGGGGGGTGGCTACACCTTC. It yields the protein CASSDTEGGGYTF. Complete variable domain (other parts from reference TRBV2 and TRBJ1-2): EPEVTQTPSHQVTQMGQEVILRCVPISNHLYFYWYRQILGQKVEFLVSFYNNEISEKSEIFDDQFSVERPDGSNFTLKIRSTKLEDSAMYFCASSDTEGGGYTFGSGTRLTVV.

The chain has TRBV4-1 and TRBJ1-2; D uncertain. This CDR3 is 13 amino acids long. CDR1 is MGHRA and CDR2 is YSYEKL in the germline V gene. The ends were cut back, 3 bases at V and 4 bases at J, with 9 bases in the middle. DNA for the CDR3: TGCGCCAGCAGCCACCCCGAGAGCTATGGCTACACCTTC. Residues: CASSHPESYGYTF.

This clonotype appeared a single time. The chain recombines TRBV7-9 with TRBJ2-5; 7 nucleotides align to TRBD2. CDR1 is SEHNR, CDR2 FQNEAQ, per germline (reference sequence). This CDR3 spans 16 amino acids. V lost 5 bases and J lost 2; bases outside the gene matches: 11. Here the CDR3 DNA reads TGTGCCAGCAGCCCCAATCAGCGGGGCCAGCAAGAGACCCAGTACTTC. It is translated as CASSPNQRGQQETQYF.

This clonotype occurred many times. The chain has TRBV4-1 and TRBJ2-3, with D unclear. The V end was cut by 1 base, the J end by 1 base, with 12 bases between. This CDR3 has 16 amino acids. Looked up from germline, CDR1 is MGHRA and CDR2 is YSYEKL. CDR3 in amino acids: CASSQGLGQGTDTQYF. CDR3 sequence (DNA): TGCGCCAGCAGCCAAGGGTTAGGGCAGGGCACAGATACGCAGTATTTT.

This clonotype was seen at least ten times. The chain is built from TRBV12-3 or TRBV12-4 and TRBJ1-5; D may be TRBD1 (6 bases). Trimming stripped 1 base from V and 0 bases from J, with 16 bases between. This CDR3 comprises 18 residues. The CDR3 coding sequence is TGTGCCAGCAGTTTAGGTGGGGGCGGGGGTTATAGCAATCAGCCCCAGCATTTT. Encoded protein: CASSLGGGGGYSNQPQHF.

This clonotype was counted between two and nine times. V gene TRBV7-2 combines with J gene TRBJ1-6; no clear D gene. V was pared by 1 base and J by 10 bases, with 11 bases between. Germline loops: CDR1 SGHTA, CDR2 FQGNSA. The CDR3 is made up of 14 amino acids. CDR3 sequence: CASSLGFLESPLHF. The CDR3 DNA is TGTGCCAGCAGCTTAGGGTTCTTAGAATCACCCCTCCACTTT.

About this clonotype: A much larger clone sits a single nucleotide away, making a read error possible. The chain uses TRBV3-1 and TRBJ2-1; D not certain. V lost 4 bases to trimming and J lost 8 bases, with 9 bases between them. The CDR3 is 12 amino acids. CDR1 and CDR2 (germline): LGHDT, YNNKEL (reference sequence). DNA for the CDR3: TGTGCCAGCAGCCCCCGTCGTTATGAGCAGTTCTTC. Amino acids: CASSPRRYEQFF.

This clonotype was counted only a few times. This chain uses TRBV7-9 with TRBJ1-4; 8 bases fit TRBD1. V lost 4 bases to trimming and J lost 5 bases; unmatched junction nucleotides: 9. The CDR3 is 16 amino acids. Germline CDR1 reads SEHNR; CDR2 reads FQNEAQ (reference sequence). CDR3 nucleotide sequence: TGTGCCAGCAGCTGGGAGATCAGGGGGCGCAATGAAAAACTGTTTTTT. Translation gives CASSWEIRGRNEKLFF.

This clonotype has only one observation. In nucleotides, the CDR3 is TGCAGTGCGACGCCGTGGGGAGTACAGGCCAACGTCCTGACTTTC. Its translation: CSATPWGVQANVLTF. The V gene is TRBV20-1, the J gene TRBJ2-6; D might be TRBD2 (5 bases). Trimming left V 6 bases short and J 6 bases short, with 18 bases between. The V gene's germline CDR1 is DFQATT and CDR2 SNEGSKA (reference sequence). This CDR3 contains 15 residues.

This clonotype occurred once. The chain joins TRBV12-3 or TRBV12-4 to TRBJ1-1, with 9 nucleotides matching TRBD1. J was trimmed by 3 bases and V by 10 bases; bases with no gene match: 3. There are 12 residues in the CDR3. In DNA form, the CDR3 reads TGTGCCACCAGACAGGGGGACACTGAAGCTTTCTTT. Translated: CATRQGDTEAFF.

There are a few counts of this clonotype. The chain joins TRBV6-5 to TRBJ2-3, with D uncertain. The germline gives CDR1 MNHEY, CDR2 SVGAGI. With 1 base removed from V and 0 bases from J, the gap between germline ends came to 2 bases. The CDR3 loop spans 13 amino acids. The CDR3 reads CASSYYSTDTQYF. The CDR3 DNA reads TGTGCCAGCAGTTACTACAGCACAGATACGCAGTATTTT.

This chain uses TRBV27 with TRBJ2-1; 8 bases match TRBD2. The CDR3 has 14 residues. V lost 7 bases, J lost 8 bases, and 10 bases stayed unmatched. Germline CDR1 MNHEY, CDR2 SMNVEV (reference sequence). CDR3 sequence: CASKGSGSRDEQFF. The CDR3 region has the DNA TGTGCCAGCAAAGGGAGCGGGAGCAGGGATGAGCAGTTCTTC.

The V and J genes are TRBV6-2 or TRBV6-3 and TRBJ1-1; 9 bases agree with TRBD1. Germline CDR1 MNHEY, CDR2 SVGEGT. CDR3 length equals 16 residues. Trimming at V came to 5 bases and at J to 6 bases, leaving 13 bases not matched to a gene. The CDR3 DNA reads TGTGCCAGCAGTCACGACAGGGGGTCCCGCTGGGCTGAAGCTTTCTTT. Translation: CASSHDRGSRWAEAFF.